This T cell receptor (beta chain) was identified in a study of blood T cells in healthy people across ages. Study observations and caveats: The lack of PBMC sorting stopped any conclusive naive versus antigen-experienced comparison.

Together with a sample-barcoded 5' primer, a J-beta primer mix was included in a second PCR lasting roughly 6 to 12 cycles. Each cDNA molecule carried a tag from a template-switch adaptor that contained 12 random nucleotides. Every sample gave at least 3 million paired-end reads containing CDR3. TCRdb re-analysed the 5' RACE reads in MiXCR, keeping a single row per CDR3 protein. This table has 1.5 million to 2 million distinct CDR3 sequences, 28% appearing once. The CDR3 contains 14 residues. This clonotype was counted a few times. The antigen remains unidentified. At one of its ends the junction is not consistent with the germline gene, which may arise from a read error.

The sequence derives from a woman aged 25-40 years in good health. The source material was blood. The chain combines TRBV12-3 or TRBV12-4 with TRBJ2-7, with D tentatively TRBD1 or TRBD2 (6 bases each). CDR3 coding DNA: TGTGCCTGCAGCCTGGGGGGCCGGGGCTACGAGCAGTACTTC. Translation gives CACSLGGRGYEQYF.